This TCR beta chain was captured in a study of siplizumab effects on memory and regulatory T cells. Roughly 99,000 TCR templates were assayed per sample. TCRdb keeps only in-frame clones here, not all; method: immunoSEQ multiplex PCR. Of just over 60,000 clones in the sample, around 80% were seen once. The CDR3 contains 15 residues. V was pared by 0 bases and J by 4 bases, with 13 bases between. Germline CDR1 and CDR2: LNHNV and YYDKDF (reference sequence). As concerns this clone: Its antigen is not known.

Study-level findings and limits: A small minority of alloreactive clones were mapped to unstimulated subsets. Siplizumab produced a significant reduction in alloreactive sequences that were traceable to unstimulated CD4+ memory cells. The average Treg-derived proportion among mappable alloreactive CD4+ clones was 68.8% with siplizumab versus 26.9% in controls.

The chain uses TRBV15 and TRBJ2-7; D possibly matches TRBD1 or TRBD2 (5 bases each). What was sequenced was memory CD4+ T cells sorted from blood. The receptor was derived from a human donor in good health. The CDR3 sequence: CATSRDGTGKYEQYF. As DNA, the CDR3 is TGTGCCACCAGCAGAGACGGGACGGGGAAATACGAGCAGTACTTC.